A selection of T cell receptor beta chains follows, all from one sample in a study of cytomegalovirus exposure and HLA in healthy donors. Only in-frame clones appear in the TCRdb table, and some are missing; sequencing was by immunoSEQ multiplex PCR. This sample has some 160,000 clones, with roughly 79% found just once. Sequencing was carried out using PBMCs. The origin of the receptors is a man aged 35 to 55 in good health and CMV-seronegative. CDR3s include the opening cysteine and the closing phenylalanine or tryptophan. D genes are given only for firm matches. Only part of the rows carry a size: once, few, many, or a class if the clone is expanded.

TRBJ1-3 | TRBV28 | . | . | TGTGCCAGCAGTTCTGACAGGGGAAACACCATATATTTT | CASSSDRGNTIYF
TRBJ1-3 | TRBV6-4 | TRBD1 | . | TGTGCCAGCAGAAGGGACAGGGACTTTGGAAACACCATATATTTT | CASRRDRDFGNTIYF
TRBJ2-1 | TRBV20-1 | . | . | TGCAGTGCTGCCCGAGGGAATGAGCAGTTCTTC | CSAARGNEQFF
TRBJ2-5 | TRBV6-1 | . | . | TGTGCCAGCAACATACTAGGAGCCCAAGAGACCCAGTACTTC | CASNILGAQETQYF
TRBJ2-1 | TRBV9 | TRBD2 | . | TGTGCCAGCAGCGTAGAAGGTAGCGGGAGTCATGAGCAGTTCTTC | CASSVEGSGSHEQFF
TRBJ1-2 | TRBV7-9 | . | few | TGTGCCAGCAGCTTAGAGCACGGCAGGGGTGAATATGGCTACACCTTC | CASSLEHGRGEYGYTF
TRBJ2-3 | TRBV10-3 | TRBD1 | . | TGTGCCATCAGTGAGCCTGGGACAGTCACAGATACGCAGTATTTT | CAISEPGTVTDTQYF
TRBJ1-1 | TRBV6-6 | . | . | TGTGCCAGCAGTTATTTGAGGAGGAGGAAGAACACTGAAGCTTTCTTT | CASSYLRRRKNTEAFF
TRBJ2-6 | TRBV5-1 | . | few | TGCGCCAGCAGCTTGGCGGTTTCAATCTCTGGGGCCAACGGCCTGACTTTC | CASSLAVSISGANGLTF
TRBJ2-7 | TRBV5-1 | . | . | TGCGCCAGCAGCTTGGCCCCGGACATAAACTACGAGCAGTACTTC | CASSLAPDINYEQYF
TRBJ2-1 | TRBV2 | TRBD2 | . | TGTGCCAGCAGTGAAGGCTTAGTTAGCGGGGAAATATACAATGAGCAGTTCTTC | CASSEGLVSGEIYNEQFF
TRBJ1-3 | TRBV7-9 | . | . | TGTGCCAGCAGGGAGGGGGGGGCTGGAAACACCATATATTTT | CASREGGAGNTIYF
TRBJ1-5 | TRBV6-6 | TRBD1 | . | TGTGCCAGCAGGCATCTGGGGACAGGGTGGGATCAGCCCCAGCATTTT | CASRHLGTGWDQPQHF
TRBJ1-2 | TRBV30 | TRBD1 | . | TGTGCCTGGGAGCCGGGACAGGGCGCTTTGTTTGGCTACACCTTC | CAWEPGQGALFGYTF
TRBJ2-7 | TRBV28 | . | few | TGTGCCAGCATTCGATCGGGGAGCTCCTACGAGCAGTACTTC | CASIRSGSSYEQYF
TRBJ2-2 | TRBV5-1 | TRBD2 | few | TGCGCCAGCAGCCTACCAAGCGGGAGGGCCACCGGGGAGCTGTTTTTT | CASSLPSGRATGELFF
TRBJ2-7 | TRBV7-2 | TRBD2 | . | TGTGCCAGCAGCCTTGGACTAGCCTACGAGCAGTACTTC | CASSLGLAYEQYF
TRBJ1-2 | TRBV4-1 | . | . | TGCGCCAGCAGCCAAGAGCCAGGGGTAGGAAGCGGCTACACCTTC | CASSQEPGVGSGYTF
TRBJ1-1 | TRBV19 | TRBD1 | few | TGTGCCAGTAGTATTTGGGGACAGGGGTTCGGCACTGAAGCTTTCTTT | CASSIWGQGFGTEAFF
TRBJ1-4 | TRBV11-2 | . | . | TGTGCCAGCAGCTCCCGGCCGCAGGGAGGGAAACTGTTTTTT | CASSSRPQGGKLFF
TRBJ2-2 | TRBV11-1 | . | . | TGTGCCAGCGGTCCTTTTTATTGGCCCCGGGACACCGGGGAGCTGTTTTTT | CASGPFYWPRDTGELFF
TRBJ2-1 | TRBV7-3 | . | . | TGTGCCAGCAGCTTATACGGACAGTACAATGAGCAGCTCTTC | CASSLYGQYNEQLF
TRBJ2-7 | TRBV28 | . | . | TGTGCCAGCAGTGCCCGGACAGCCGTTACCTACGAGCAGTACTTC | CASSARTAVTYEQYF
TRBJ1-5 | TRBV28 | . | few | TGTGCCAGCAGTCGGCAGGTAGATCAGCCCCAGCATTTT | CASSRQVDQPQHF
TRBJ2-2 | TRBV2 | TRBD2 | . | TGTGCCAGCACCGGGACTAGCGGGAGACTGGGCACCGGGGAGCTGTTTTTT | CASTGTSGRLGTGELFF
TRBJ2-1 | TRBV10-1 | . | . | TGCGCCAGCGGGCCTATCTACGACGGCAATGAGCAGTTCTTC | CASGPIYDGNEQFF
TRBJ2-2 | TRBV5-1 | . | . | TGCGCCAGCAGCTTGGGGGGGACTTCCTTGGTCACCGGGGAGCTGTTTTTT | CASSLGGTSLVTGELFF
TRBJ2-1 | TRBV9 | TRBD2 | . | TGTGCCAGCAGCTCACGACTAGCGGGAGGTAATAAAAATGAGCAGTTCTTC | CASSSRLAGGNKNEQFF
TRBJ2-1 | TRBV2 | . | . | TGTGCCAGCAGCCGCCCAAGGGGGGGAGGCTACAATGAGCAGTTCTTC | CASSRPRGGGYNEQFF
TRBJ2-7 | TRBV7-8 | . | . | TGTGCCAGCAGCCCCCTCGGAATCAAGCGACCGAAAGCTGCTGAGCAGTACTTC | CASSPLGIKRPKAAEQYF
TRBJ2-3 | TRBV7-9 | . | . | TGTGCCAGCAGCCTGACAGTATCTACAGATACGCAGTATTTT | CASSLTVSTDTQYF
TRBJ2-1 | TRBV28 | TRBD1 | . | TGTGCCAGCACAGGGACAGGGAAATACAATGAGCAGTTCTTC | CASTGTGKYNEQFF